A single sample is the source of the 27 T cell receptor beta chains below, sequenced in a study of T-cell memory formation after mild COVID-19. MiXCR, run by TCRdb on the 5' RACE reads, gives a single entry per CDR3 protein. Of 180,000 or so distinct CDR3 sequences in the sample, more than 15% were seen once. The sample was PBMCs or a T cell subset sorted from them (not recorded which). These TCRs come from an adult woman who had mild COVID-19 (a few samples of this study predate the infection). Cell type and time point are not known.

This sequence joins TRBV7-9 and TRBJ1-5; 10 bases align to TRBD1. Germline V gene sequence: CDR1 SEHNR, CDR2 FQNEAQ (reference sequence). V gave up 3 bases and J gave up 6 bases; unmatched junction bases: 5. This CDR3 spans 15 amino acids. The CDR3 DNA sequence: TGTGCCAGCAGCTTGGACAGGGGGAACGTTCAGCCCCAGCATTTT. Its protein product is CASSLDRGNVQPQHF. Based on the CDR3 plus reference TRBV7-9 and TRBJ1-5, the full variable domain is DTGVSQNPRHKITKRGQNVTFRCDPISEHNRLYWYRQTLGQGPEFLTYFQNEAQLEKSRLLSDRFSAERPKGSFSTLEIQRTEQGDSAMYLCASSLDRGNVQPQHFGDGTRLSIL.

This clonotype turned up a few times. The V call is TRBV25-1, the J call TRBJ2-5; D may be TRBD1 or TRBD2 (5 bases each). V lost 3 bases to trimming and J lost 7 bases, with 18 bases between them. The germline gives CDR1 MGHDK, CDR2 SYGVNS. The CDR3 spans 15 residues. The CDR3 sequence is CASSEQANLGATQYF. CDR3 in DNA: TGTGCCAGCAGTGAGCAAGCGAACCTCGGGGCGACCCAGTACTTC.

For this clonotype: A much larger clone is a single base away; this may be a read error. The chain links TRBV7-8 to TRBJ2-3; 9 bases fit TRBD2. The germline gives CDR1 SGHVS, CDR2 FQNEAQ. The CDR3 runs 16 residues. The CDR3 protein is CSSSLAASGVPDTQYF. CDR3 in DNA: TGTTCCAGCAGCTTAGCGGCTAGCGGGGTTCCAGATACGCAGTATTTT.

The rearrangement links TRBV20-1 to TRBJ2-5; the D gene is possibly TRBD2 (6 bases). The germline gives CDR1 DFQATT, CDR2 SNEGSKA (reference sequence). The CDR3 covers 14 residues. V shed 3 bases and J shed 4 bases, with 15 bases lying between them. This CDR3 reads CSARRGRGGETQYF. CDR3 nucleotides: TGCAGTGCTAGGAGGGGACGGGGAGGAGAGACCCAGTACTTC.

CDR3 protein: CASSDRESTDTQYF. CDR3 bases: TGTGCCAGCAGCGACAGGGAGAGCACAGATACGCAGTATTTT. The chain combines TRBV6-2 or TRBV6-3 with TRBJ2-3; 7 bases match TRBD1. CDR3 size: 14 residues. With 6 bases clipped from V and 0 bases from J, the junction kept 3 bases outside the gene matches. The germline V gene has CDR1 MNHEY and CDR2 SVGEGT.

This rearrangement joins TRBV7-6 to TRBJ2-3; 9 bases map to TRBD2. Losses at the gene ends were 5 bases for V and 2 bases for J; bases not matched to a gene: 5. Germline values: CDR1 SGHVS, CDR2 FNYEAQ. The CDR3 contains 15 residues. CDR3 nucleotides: TGTGCCAGCAGCCGTCTAGCGGGGTCCACAGATACGCAGTATTTT. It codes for CASSRLAGSTDTQYF.

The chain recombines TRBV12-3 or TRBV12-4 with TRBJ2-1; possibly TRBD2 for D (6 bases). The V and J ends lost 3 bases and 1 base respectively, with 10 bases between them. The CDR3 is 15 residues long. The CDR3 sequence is CASSLRRASYNEQFF. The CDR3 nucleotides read TGTGCCAGCAGTTTGAGGAGGGCGTCCTACAATGAGCAGTTCTTC.

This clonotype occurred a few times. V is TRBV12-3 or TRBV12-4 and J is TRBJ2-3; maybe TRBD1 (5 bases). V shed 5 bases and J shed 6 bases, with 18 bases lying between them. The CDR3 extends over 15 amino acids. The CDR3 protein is CASSPRNQGTDTQYF. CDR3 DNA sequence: TGTGCCAGCAGTCCCCGAAACCAGGGTACGGATACGCAGTATTTT.

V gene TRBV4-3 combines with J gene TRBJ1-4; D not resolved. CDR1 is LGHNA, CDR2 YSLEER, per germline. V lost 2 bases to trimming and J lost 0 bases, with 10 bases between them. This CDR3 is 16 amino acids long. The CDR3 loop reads CASSQNPGTTNEKLFF. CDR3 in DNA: TGCGCCAGCAGCCAAAACCCCGGGACAACTAATGAAAAACTGTTTTTT.

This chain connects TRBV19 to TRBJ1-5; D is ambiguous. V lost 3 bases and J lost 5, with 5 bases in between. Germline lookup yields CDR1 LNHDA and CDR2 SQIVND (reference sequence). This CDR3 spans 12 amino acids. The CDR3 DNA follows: TGTGCCAGTAGTATTGAGGATCAGCCCCAGCATTTT. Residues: CASSIEDQPQHF.

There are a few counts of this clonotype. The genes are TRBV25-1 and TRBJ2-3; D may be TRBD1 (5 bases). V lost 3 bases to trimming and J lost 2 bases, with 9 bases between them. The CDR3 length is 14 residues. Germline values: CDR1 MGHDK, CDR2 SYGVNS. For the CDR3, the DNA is TGTGCCAGCAGTGATTACAGGCACACAGATACGCAGTATTTT. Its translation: CASSDYRHTDTQYF.

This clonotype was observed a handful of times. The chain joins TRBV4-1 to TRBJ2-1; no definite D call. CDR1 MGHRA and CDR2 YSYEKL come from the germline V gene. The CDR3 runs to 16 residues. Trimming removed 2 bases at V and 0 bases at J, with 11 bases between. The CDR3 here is CASSQWTPSSYNEQFF. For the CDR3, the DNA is TGCGCCAGCAGCCAATGGACCCCAAGCTCCTACAATGAGCAGTTCTTC.

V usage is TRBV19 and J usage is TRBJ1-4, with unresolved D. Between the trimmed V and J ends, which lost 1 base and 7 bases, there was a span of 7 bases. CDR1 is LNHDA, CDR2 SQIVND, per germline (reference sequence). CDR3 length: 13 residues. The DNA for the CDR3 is TGTGCCAGTAGTATAGGGCGAGGTGAAAAACTGTTTTTT. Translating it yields CASSIGRGEKLFF.

The CDR3 sequence: CATSEGQGVSRETQYF. DNA for the CDR3: TGTGCCACCAGTGAGGGCCAGGGGGTTTCGCGAGAGACCCAGTACTTC. The V and J genes are TRBV24-1 and TRBJ2-5; 7 bases are shared with TRBD1. This CDR3 is 16 amino acids long. With 4 bases clipped from V and 4 bases from J, the junction kept 11 bases outside the gene matches. Germline V gene sequence: CDR1 KGHDR, CDR2 SFDVKD.

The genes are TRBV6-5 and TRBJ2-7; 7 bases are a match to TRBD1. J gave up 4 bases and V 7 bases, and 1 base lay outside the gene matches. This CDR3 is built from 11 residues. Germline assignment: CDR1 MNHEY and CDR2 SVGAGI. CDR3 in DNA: TGTGCCAGCAACAGGGGTTACGAGCAGTACTTC. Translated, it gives CASNRGYEQYF.

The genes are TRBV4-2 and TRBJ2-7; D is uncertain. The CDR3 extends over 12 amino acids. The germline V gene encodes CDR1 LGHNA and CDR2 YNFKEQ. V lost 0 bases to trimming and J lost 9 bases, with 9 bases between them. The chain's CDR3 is CASSQEDGPQYF. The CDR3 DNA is TGTGCCAGCAGCCAAGAAGATGGGCCGCAGTACTTC.

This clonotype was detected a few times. The CDR3 region has the DNA TGTGCCAGCAGTGTGGATATATTTTCGGCTGAGCAGTACTTC. Translating it yields CASSVDIFSAEQYF. This rearrangement joins TRBV6-4 to TRBJ2-7; D unclear. Germline CDR1 and CDR2: MRHNA and SNTAGT. CDR3 length: 14 residues. Between the trimmed V and J ends, which lost 4 bases and 7 bases, there was a span of 17 bases.

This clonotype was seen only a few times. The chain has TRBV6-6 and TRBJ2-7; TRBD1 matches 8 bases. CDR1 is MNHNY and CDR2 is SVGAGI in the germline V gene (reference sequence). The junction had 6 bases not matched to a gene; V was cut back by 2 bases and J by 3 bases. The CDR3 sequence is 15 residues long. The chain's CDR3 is CASSYTRTGSYEQYF. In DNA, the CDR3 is TGTGCCAGCAGTTACACCAGGACAGGGAGCTACGAGCAGTACTTC.

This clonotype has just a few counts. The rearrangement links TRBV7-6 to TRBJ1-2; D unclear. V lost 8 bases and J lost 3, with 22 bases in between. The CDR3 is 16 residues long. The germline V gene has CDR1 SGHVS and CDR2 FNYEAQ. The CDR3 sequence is CASRAYQLHPDYGYTF. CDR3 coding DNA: TGTGCCAGCCGAGCCTACCAACTACACCCGGACTATGGCTACACCTTC. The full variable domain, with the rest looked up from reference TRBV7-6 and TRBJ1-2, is GAGVSQSPRYKVTKRGQDVALRCDPISGHVSLYWYRQALGQGPEFLTYFNYEAQQDKSGLPNDRFSAERPEGSISTLTIQRTEQRDSAMYRCASRAYQLHPDYGYTFGSGTRLTVV.

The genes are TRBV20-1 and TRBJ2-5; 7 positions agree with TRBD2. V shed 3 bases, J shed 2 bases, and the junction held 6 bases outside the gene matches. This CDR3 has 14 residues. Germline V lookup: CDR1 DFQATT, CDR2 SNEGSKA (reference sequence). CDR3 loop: CSARKAGPQETQYF. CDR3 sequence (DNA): TGCAGTGCTAGGAAAGCGGGACCTCAAGAGACCCAGTACTTC.

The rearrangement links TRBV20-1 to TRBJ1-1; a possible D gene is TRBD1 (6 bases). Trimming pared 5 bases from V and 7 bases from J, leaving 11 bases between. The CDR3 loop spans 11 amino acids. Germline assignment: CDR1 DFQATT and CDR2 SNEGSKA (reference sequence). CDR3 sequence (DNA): TGCAGTGCTCCACAGGGAGGTGAAGCTTTCTTT. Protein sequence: CSAPQGGEAFF.

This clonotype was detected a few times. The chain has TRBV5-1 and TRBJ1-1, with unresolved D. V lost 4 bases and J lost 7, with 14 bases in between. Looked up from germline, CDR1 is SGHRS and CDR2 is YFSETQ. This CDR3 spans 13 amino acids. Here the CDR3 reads CASSPYSYYEAFF. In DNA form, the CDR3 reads TGCGCCAGCAGCCCGTACAGCTACTATGAAGCTTTCTTT.

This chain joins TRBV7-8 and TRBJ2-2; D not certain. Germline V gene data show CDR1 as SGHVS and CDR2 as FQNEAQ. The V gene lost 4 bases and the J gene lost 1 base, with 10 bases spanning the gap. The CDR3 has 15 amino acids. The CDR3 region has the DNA TGTGCCAGCAGCTCCCTAAACATGAACACCGGGGAGCTGTTTTTT. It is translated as CASSSLNMNTGELFF.

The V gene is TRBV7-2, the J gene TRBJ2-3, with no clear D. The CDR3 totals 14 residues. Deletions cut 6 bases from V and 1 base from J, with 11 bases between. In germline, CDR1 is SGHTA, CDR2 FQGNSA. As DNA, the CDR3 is TGTGCCAGCAGGGCTAGATCTCGCACAGATACGCAGTATTTT. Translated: CASRARSRTDTQYF.

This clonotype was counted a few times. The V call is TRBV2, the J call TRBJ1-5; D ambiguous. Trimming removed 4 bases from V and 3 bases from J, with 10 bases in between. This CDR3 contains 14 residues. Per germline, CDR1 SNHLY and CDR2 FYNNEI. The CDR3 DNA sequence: TGTGCCAGCAGTGCGGGCAGCCCCAATCAGCCCCAGCATTTT. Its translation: CASSAGSPNQPQHF. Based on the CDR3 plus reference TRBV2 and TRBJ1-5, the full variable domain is EPEVTQTPSHQVTQMGQEVILRCVPISNHLYFYWYRQILGQKVEFLVSFYNNEISEKSEIFDDQFSVERPDGSNFTLKIRSTKLEDSAMYFCASSAGSPNQPQHFGDGTRLSIL.

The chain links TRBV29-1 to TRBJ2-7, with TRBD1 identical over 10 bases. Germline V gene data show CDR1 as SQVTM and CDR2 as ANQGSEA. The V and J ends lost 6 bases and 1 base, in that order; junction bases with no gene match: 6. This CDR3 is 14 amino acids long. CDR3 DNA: TGCAGCGTATCTAGGGGACAGGGGTCCTACGAGCAGTACTTC. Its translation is CSVSRGQGSYEQYF.

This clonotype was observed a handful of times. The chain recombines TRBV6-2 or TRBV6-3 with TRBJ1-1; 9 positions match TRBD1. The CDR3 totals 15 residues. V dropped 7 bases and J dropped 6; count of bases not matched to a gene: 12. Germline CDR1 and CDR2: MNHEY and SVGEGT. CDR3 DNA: TGTGCCAGCAACCATCCACAGGGGGCGAGGGCTGAAGCTTTCTTT. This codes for CASNHPQGARAEAFF.